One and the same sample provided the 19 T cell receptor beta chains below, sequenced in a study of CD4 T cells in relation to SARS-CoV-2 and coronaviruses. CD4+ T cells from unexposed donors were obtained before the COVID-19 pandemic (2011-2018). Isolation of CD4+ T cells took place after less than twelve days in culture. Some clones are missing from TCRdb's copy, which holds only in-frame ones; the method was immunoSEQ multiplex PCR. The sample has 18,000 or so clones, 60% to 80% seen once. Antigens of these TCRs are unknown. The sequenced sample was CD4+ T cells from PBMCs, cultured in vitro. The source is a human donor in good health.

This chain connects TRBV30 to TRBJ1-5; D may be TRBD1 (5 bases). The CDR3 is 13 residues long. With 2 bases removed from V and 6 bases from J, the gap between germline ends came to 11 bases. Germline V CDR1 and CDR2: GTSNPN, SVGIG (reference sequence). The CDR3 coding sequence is TGTGCCTGGAGTCGCGGGACCGCTCAGCCCCAGCATTTT. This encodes CAWSRGTAQPQHF.

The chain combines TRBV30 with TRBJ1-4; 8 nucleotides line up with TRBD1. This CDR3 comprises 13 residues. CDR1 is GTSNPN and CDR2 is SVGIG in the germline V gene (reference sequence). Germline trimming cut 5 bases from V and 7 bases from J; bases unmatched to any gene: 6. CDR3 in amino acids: CAWGAGGAEKLFF. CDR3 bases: TGTGCCTGGGGTGCAGGGGGCGCTGAAAAACTGTTTTTT.

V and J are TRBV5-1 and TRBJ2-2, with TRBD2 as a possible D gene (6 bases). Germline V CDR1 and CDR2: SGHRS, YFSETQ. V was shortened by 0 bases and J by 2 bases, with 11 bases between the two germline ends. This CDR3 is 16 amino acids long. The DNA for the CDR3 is TGCGCCAGCAGCTTGGACGGCGGGGCTAACACCGGGGAGCTGTTTTTT. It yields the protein CASSLDGGANTGELFF.

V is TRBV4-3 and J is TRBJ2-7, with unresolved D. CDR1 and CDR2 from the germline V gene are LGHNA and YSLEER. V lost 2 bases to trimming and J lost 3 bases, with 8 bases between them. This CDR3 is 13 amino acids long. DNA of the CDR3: TGCGCCAGCAGCCAATTGGTAGACTACGAGCAGTACTTC. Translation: CASSQLVDYEQYF.

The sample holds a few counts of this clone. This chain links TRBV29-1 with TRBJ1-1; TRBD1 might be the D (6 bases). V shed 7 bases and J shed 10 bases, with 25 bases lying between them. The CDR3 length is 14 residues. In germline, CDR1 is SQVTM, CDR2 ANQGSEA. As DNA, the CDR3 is TGCAGCGCTACCCGGGGAGGGACACCGAACGGAGCTTTCTTT. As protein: CSATRGGTPNGAFF.

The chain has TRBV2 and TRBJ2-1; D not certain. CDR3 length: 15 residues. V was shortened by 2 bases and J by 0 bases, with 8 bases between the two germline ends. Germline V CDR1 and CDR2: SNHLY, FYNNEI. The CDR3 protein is CASSEIRSSYNEQFF. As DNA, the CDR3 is TGTGCCAGCAGTGAAATTCGAAGCTCCTACAATGAGCAGTTCTTC.

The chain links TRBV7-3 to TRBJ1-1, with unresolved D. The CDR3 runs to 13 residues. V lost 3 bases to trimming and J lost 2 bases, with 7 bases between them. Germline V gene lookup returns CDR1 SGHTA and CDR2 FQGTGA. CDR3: CASSLFVNTEAFF. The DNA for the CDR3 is TGTGCCAGCAGCTTGTTTGTTAACACTGAAGCTTTCTTT.

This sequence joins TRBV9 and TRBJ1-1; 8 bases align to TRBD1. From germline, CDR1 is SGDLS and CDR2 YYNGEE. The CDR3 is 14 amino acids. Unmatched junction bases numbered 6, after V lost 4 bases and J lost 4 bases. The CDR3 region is CASSRRTGSTEAFF. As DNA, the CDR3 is TGTGCCAGCAGCAGACGGACAGGGAGCACTGAAGCTTTCTTT.

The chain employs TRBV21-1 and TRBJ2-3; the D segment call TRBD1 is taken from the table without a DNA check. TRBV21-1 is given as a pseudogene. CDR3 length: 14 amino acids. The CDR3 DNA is TGTGCCAGCAGCAATGGAGGGGGCCGGGATACGCAGTATTTT. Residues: CASSNGGGRDTQYF.

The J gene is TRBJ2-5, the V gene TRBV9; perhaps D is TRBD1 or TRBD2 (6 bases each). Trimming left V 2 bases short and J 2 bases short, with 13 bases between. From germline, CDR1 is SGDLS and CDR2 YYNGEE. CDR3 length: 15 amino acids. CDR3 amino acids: CASSVLGGLQETQYF. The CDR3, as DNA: TGTGCCAGCAGCGTCCTAGGGGGGCTACAAGAGACCCAGTACTTC.

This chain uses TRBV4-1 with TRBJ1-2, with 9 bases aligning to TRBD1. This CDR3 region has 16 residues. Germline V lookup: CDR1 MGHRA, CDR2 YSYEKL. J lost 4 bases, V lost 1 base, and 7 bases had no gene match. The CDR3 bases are TGCGCCAGCAGCCAAGTGGGGACAGGGAAGGGCTATGGCTACACCTTC. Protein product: CASSQVGTGKGYGYTF.

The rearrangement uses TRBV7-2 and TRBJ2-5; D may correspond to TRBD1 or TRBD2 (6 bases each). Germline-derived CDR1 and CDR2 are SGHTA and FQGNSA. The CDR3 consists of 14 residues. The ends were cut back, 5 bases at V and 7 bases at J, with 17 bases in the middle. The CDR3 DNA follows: TGTGCCAGCAGCGAACCCCACGGGGGCGGGACCCAGTACTTC. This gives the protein CASSEPHGGGTQYF.

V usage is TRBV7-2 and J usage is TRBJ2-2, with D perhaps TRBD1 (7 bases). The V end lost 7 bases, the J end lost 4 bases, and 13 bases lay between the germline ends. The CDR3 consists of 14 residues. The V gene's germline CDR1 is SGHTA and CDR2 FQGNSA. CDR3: CASKGTAGTGELFF. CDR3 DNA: TGTGCCAGCAAGGGGACAGCGGGCACCGGGGAGCTGTTTTTT.

DNA for the CDR3: TGTGCCAGCAGTGACCTAGCGGGTGCAGATACGCAGTATTTT. Amino acids: CASSDLAGADTQYF. J is TRBJ2-3 and V is TRBV6-4; 8 bases align to TRBD2. The length of the CDR3 is 14 residues. Germline lookup yields CDR1 MRHNA and CDR2 SNTAGT. The V and J ends lost 2 bases and 4 bases, in that order; junction bases with no gene match: 2.

DNA of the CDR3: TGTGCCAGCAGTTTAGCCGACAGGTCCGGCTACACCTTC. Its translation is CASSLADRSGYTF. V gene TRBV12-3 or TRBV12-4 combines with J gene TRBJ1-2; tentative D call: TRBD1 (6 bases). The germline V and J ends were trimmed by 0 bases and 8 bases, with 10 bases remaining between them. The CDR3 length is 13 residues.

The CDR3 is CASSVAGPGDTQYF. Here the CDR3 DNA reads TGCGCCAGCAGCGTTGCGGGCCCCGGGGATACGCAGTATTTT. The genes are TRBV5-1 and TRBJ2-3; D may be TRBD2 (5 bases). The V gene's germline CDR1 is SGHRS and CDR2 YFSETQ. Deletions cut 4 bases from V and 6 bases from J, with 15 bases between. This CDR3 spans 14 amino acids.

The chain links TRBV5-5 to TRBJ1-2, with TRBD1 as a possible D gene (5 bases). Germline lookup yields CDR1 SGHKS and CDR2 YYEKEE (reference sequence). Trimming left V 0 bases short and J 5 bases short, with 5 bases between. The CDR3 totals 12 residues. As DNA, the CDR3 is TGTGCCAGCAGCTTGGGGGGGTATGGCTACACCTTC. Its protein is CASSLGGYGYTF.

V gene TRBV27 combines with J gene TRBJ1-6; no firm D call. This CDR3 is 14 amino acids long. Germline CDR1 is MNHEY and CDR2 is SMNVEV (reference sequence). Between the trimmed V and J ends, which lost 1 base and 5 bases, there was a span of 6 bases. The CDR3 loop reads CASSLYTDNSPLHF. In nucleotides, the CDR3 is TGTGCCAGCAGTTTATATACGGATAATTCACCCCTCCACTTT.

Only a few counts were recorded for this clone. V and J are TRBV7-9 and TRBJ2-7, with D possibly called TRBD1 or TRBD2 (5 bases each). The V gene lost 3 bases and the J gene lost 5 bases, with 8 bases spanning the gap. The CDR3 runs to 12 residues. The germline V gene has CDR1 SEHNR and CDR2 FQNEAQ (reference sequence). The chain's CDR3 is CASSFLGDEQYF. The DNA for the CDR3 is TGTGCCAGCAGCTTTCTGGGGGACGAGCAGTACTTC.